This T cell receptor beta chain was recorded in a study of control samples from healthy donors and cancer patients. Some clones are missing from TCRdb's copy, which holds only in-frame ones; the method was immunoSEQ multiplex PCR. The data show 85,000 to 100,000 clones, with more than 85% seen just once and less than 10% held by the top ten. The sample holds one count of this clone. In germline, CDR1 is ENHRY, CDR2 SYGVKD. This CDR3 region has 15 residues. J was trimmed by 4 bases and V by 7 bases; bases with no gene match: 12. The receptor was derived from a man aged 18 to 30 in good health. The chain joins TRBV10-3 to TRBJ1-1, with TRBD1 matching 7 bases. Sequenced material: blood. The CDR3 coding sequence is TGTGCCATCACCTCTAAGACAGGGATAAGCACTGAAGCTTTCTTT. Its translation is CAITSKTGISTEAFF.